Following are 21 T cell receptor beta chains from one sample sequenced in a study of regulatory T cells in long-lasting Graves disease (dated by TCRdb to the early 2020s). Library preparation was by multiplex PCR. TCRdb records Illumina HiSeq 4000 as the sequencer. CDR3 regions were amplified by Arm-PCR with iRepertoire HTBI primers to construct TCR beta libraries. TCRdb reprocessing: public reads trimmed at Q25 with fastp, clones called with MiXCR, in-frame beta chains kept. Rows with a matching CDR3 protein are joined into one entry that keeps the most common DNA and genes. In this sample the table shows about 400,000 distinct CDR3 sequences, 15% of which occur a single time. About 20% of the sample belongs to the ten largest clones. The sample's time point label is to be understood as: newly diagnosed GD, antithyroid drugs for less than 3 months. RNA was extracted from PBMCs in TRIzol for both TCR sequencing and RNA sequencing.

The input for sequencing was peripheral blood mononuclear cells (PBMCs), taken at new diagnosis, from a patient treated with antithyroid drugs. These receptor sequences come from a female donor with Graves disease.

This clonotype has ten or more counts. The chain couples TRBV7-9 to TRBJ1-4; 8 nucleotides agree with TRBD1. With 5 bases clipped from V and 3 bases from J, the junction kept 5 bases outside the gene matches. Looked up from germline, CDR1 is SEHNR and CDR2 is FQNEAQ (reference sequence). The CDR3 is 15 amino acids. The CDR3 DNA reads TGTGCCAGCAGCCGGCCGACAGGGGCTAATGAAAAACTGTTTTTT. It encodes CASSRPTGANEKLFF.

This clonotype was counted at least ten times. The V and J genes are TRBV12-3 or TRBV12-4 and TRBJ2-7, with 11 bases identical to TRBD2. This CDR3 has 16 amino acids. J lost 0 bases, V lost 2 bases, and 3 bases had no gene match. CDR3 amino acids: CASSLRLAGNSYEQYF. The CDR3 DNA sequence: TGTGCCAGCAGTTTAAGACTAGCGGGAAACTCCTACGAGCAGTACTTC.

This clonotype has ten or more counts. The J gene is TRBJ1-1, the V gene TRBV10-3; TRBD1 matches at 7 bases. The CDR3 consists of 15 residues. Germline-derived CDR1 and CDR2 are ENHRY and SYGVKD. V gave up 3 bases and J gave up 3 bases; unmatched junction bases: 7. CDR3 amino acids: CAISDYDRVDTEAFF. The CDR3 bases are TGTGCCATCAGTGACTACGACAGGGTGGACACTGAAGCTTTCTTT.

The chain uses TRBV2 and TRBJ1-6; 9 nucleotides agree with TRBD1. The V and J ends lost 10 bases and 8 bases, in that order; junction bases with no gene match: 6. The CDR3 consists of 13 residues. Germline loops: CDR1 SNHLY, CDR2 FYNNEI. The CDR3 region is CAISGTGYSPLHF. CDR3 bases: TGTGCCATATCCGGGACAGGGTATTCACCCCTCCACTTT.

At least ten counts were recorded for this clonotype. The J gene is TRBJ1-2, the V gene TRBV6-1; no definite D call. Germline CDR1 is MNHNS and CDR2 is SASEGT. There are 16 residues in the CDR3. The V end lost 3 bases, the J end lost 0 bases, and 14 bases lay between the germline ends. As DNA, the CDR3 is TGTGCCAGCAGTGACCCGACAATACCTCCTAACTATGGCTACACCTTC. Its protein is CASSDPTIPPNYGYTF.

This chain uses TRBV5-6 with TRBJ2-5; D ambiguous. The CDR3 consists of 14 residues. CDR1 SGHDT and CDR2 YYEEEE come from the germline V gene. V was trimmed by 3 bases and J by 5 bases, leaving 14 bases between them. The CDR3 loop reads CASSSGKDFETQYF. The CDR3 DNA reads as TGTGCCAGCAGCTCTGGGAAGGATTTTGAGACCCAGTACTTC.

This clonotype was recorded a few times. V usage is TRBV5-1 and J usage is TRBJ1-1; 7 bases align to TRBD1. V shed 0 bases, J shed 3 bases, and the junction held 11 bases outside the gene matches. Germline V lookup: CDR1 SGHRS, CDR2 YFSETQ. There are 17 residues in the CDR3. The CDR3 here is CASSLANAGQGDTEAFF. The CDR3 region has the DNA TGCGCCAGCAGCTTGGCCAACGCGGGGCAGGGGGACACTGAAGCTTTCTTT.

This rearrangement joins TRBV7-9 to TRBJ2-3; D remains ambiguous. Germline loops: CDR1 SEHNR, CDR2 FQNEAQ (reference sequence). This CDR3 comprises 15 residues. Deletions cut 3 bases from V and 0 bases from J, with 10 bases between. The CDR3 loop reads CASSLDLISTDTQYF. The CDR3 DNA follows: TGTGCCAGCAGCTTGGACCTAATAAGCACAGATACGCAGTATTTT.

This clonotype was detected ten times or more. The chain is built from TRBV9 and TRBJ2-7, with 10 bases identical to TRBD1. The CDR3 has 14 residues. Germline assignment: CDR1 SGDLS and CDR2 YYNGEE. V shed 3 bases and J 3 bases; nucleotides not matched to a gene: 3. The DNA for the CDR3 is TGTGCCAGCAGCGACGGGACAGGGGACTACGAGCAGTACTTC. Translation gives CASSDGTGDYEQYF.

The table lists this clonotype with many counts. The junction does not match germline at one end; this may be a read error. The chain combines TRBV7-9 with TRBJ1-1; D is possibly TRBD1 (6 bases). Germline CDR1 is SEHNR and CDR2 is FQNEAQ (reference sequence). The CDR3 loop spans 15 amino acids. In nucleotides, the CDR3 is TGCGCCAGCAGCTTGGAGGGACAACTGAACACTGAAGCTTTCTTT. Amino acid sequence: CASSLEGQLNTEAFF.

This clonotype was counted many times. The chain uses TRBV3-1 and TRBJ2-1; the D gene is possibly TRBD2 (5 bases). Trimming left V 3 bases short and J 8 bases short, with 14 bases between. Germline-derived CDR1 and CDR2 are LGHDT and YNNKEL (reference sequence). The CDR3 is 14 residues long. The CDR3 loop reads CASSHYRGLHEQFF. The CDR3 DNA reads TGTGCCAGCAGCCATTACCGAGGGTTACATGAGCAGTTCTTC.

This clonotype has a count of ten or more. The V and J genes are TRBV7-2 and TRBJ1-2; weak D call: TRBD1 (5 bases). Germline assignment: CDR1 SGHTA and CDR2 FQGNSA. The V and J ends lost 5 bases and 2 bases respectively, with 15 bases between them. CDR3 size: 15 residues. The CDR3: CASSVQGRANYGYTF. In DNA form, the CDR3 reads TGTGCCAGCAGCGTTCAGGGAAGGGCCAACTATGGCTACACCTTC.

The rearrangement joins TRBV6-2 or TRBV6-3 to TRBJ2-1; the D is unclear. Germline loops: CDR1 MNHEY, CDR2 SVGEGT. Trimming took 2 bases from V and 2 from J, leaving 13 bases between them. The length of the CDR3 is 16 residues. The CDR3 protein is CASSYRNIYPYNEQFF. The CDR3 DNA reads as TGTGCCAGCAGTTACCGTAACATTTACCCCTACAATGAGCAGTTCTTC.

This clonotype has ten or more counts. The rearrangement links TRBV4-3 to TRBJ2-2; D is unclear. V was clipped by 0 bases and J by 6 bases, with 11 bases between them. Germline V gives CDR1 LGHNA, CDR2 YSLEER. This CDR3 comprises 15 residues. The CDR3 protein is CASSQDLGRAGELFF. As DNA, the CDR3 is TGCGCCAGCAGCCAAGATCTTGGACGAGCCGGGGAGCTGTTTTTT.

This clonotype was counted at least ten times. The chain is built from TRBV28 and TRBJ1-1; no firm D call. The CDR3 is 16 residues long. From germline, CDR1 is MDHEN and CDR2 SYDVKM. The V end lost 4 bases, the J end lost 0 bases, and 15 bases lay between the germline ends. Here the CDR3 reads CASSYRPWTMNTEAFF. The CDR3 nucleotides read TGTGCCAGCAGTTACCGACCCTGGACCATGAACACTGAAGCTTTCTTT.

This clonotype has a single count. A much larger clone lies one base from this, so it may be a read error. V gene TRBV20-1 combines with J gene TRBJ2-2; D gene uncertain. The germline gives CDR1 DFQATT, CDR2 SNEGSKA (reference sequence). V lost 5 bases and J 8 bases, leaving 9 bases between the germline ends. The CDR3 covers 11 residues. The DNA of the CDR3 is TGCAGTGCTGCTACCGTGGGGGAGCTGTTTTTT. This translates into CSAATVGELFF.

This clonotype was detected only once. CDR3 protein: CASSKPGGQRMFSYNEQFF. Written as DNA, the CDR3 is TGTGCCAGCAGTAAACCCGGAGGACAGAGAATGTTCTCCTACAATGAGCAGTTCTTC. V is TRBV6-2 or TRBV6-3 and J is TRBJ2-1; TRBD1 is a possible D gene (6 bases). The CDR3 has 19 residues. Germline CDR1 and CDR2: MNHEY and SVGEGT. V gave up 5 bases and J gave up 0 bases, with 23 bases separating them.

In DNA, the CDR3 is TGTGCCAGTAGTACTGCTCTGGGCGATGAGCAGTTCTTC. Translation: CASSTALGDEQFF. The chain recombines TRBV19 with TRBJ2-1; D is unresolved. The CDR3 runs 13 residues. V shed 4 bases and J shed 8 bases, with 12 bases lying between them. Per the germline V gene, CDR1 is LNHDA and CDR2 is SQIVND (reference sequence).

This clonotype was recorded many times. Here the CDR3 reads CASSLRAGVQTQYF. CDR3 DNA: TGTGCCAGCAGTTTAAGGGCAGGGGTCCAGACCCAGTACTTC. This chain connects TRBV28 to TRBJ2-3; D might be TRBD1 (6 bases). Matching the DNA end better, TRBJ2-5 makes the J call doubtful. The CDR3 length is 14 residues. The germline V gene encodes CDR1 MDHEN and CDR2 SYDVKM.

This clonotype came up many times. The chain employs TRBV28 and TRBJ1-1, with no clear D. The V end lost 3 bases, the J end lost 2 bases, and 10 bases lay between the germline ends. CDR3 length: 14 residues. Germline V CDR1 and CDR2: MDHEN, SYDVKM. The DNA of the CDR3 is TGTGCCAGCAGTTTGCTGCAAGACAACACTGAAGCTTTCTTT. Translated, it gives CASSLLQDNTEAFF.

This clonotype was observed a handful of times. The genes are TRBV19 and TRBJ2-7; TRBD1 matches at 10 bases. V shed 6 bases, J shed 6 bases, and the junction held 11 bases outside the gene matches. The CDR3 totals 15 residues. CDR1 is LNHDA and CDR2 is SQIVND in the germline V gene (reference sequence). The DNA of the CDR3 is TGTGCCAGTAGCATCGGGACAGGGGTTTACCGCGAGCAGTACTTC. This translates into CASSIGTGVYREQYF.